One and the same sample provided the 21 T cell receptor beta chains below, sequenced in a study of blood T cell repertoires in COVID-19. Sequencing used immunoSEQ multiplex PCR; TCRdb keeps in-frame clones, though not all of them. The sample carries under 400,000 clones, about 90% recorded once. Sequenced material: peripheral blood. These receptors were collected from a man aged 18-30 years with active or convalescent COVID-19.

The V and J genes are TRBV5-5 and TRBJ2-7; TRBD2 agrees at 9 bases. V dropped 3 bases and J dropped 3; count of bases not matched to a gene: 19. The CDR3 extends over 19 amino acids. Germline V CDR1 and CDR2: SGHKS, YYEKEE (reference sequence). The CDR3 DNA sequence: TGTGCCAGCAGCTCCAAGGGGCGGACAGCGACTAGCGGAATCTACGAGCAGTACTTC. Translating gives CASSSKGRTATSGIYEQYF.

This rearrangement joins TRBV5-8 to TRBJ1-2; 8 bases match TRBD1. Germline trimming cut 1 base from V and 6 bases from J; bases unmatched to any gene: 8. The CDR3 has 15 amino acids. CDR1 SGHTS and CDR2 YDEGEE come from the germline V gene. CDR3 coding DNA: TGTGCCAGCAGCTTGTGGCAGGGGGCGGTGGATGGCTACACCTTC. Translating it yields CASSLWQGAVDGYTF.

This sequence joins TRBV5-1 and TRBJ1-1, with D maybe TRBD1 (5 bases). Between the trimmed V and J ends, which lost 3 bases and 0 bases, there was a span of 9 bases. CDR1 is SGHRS and CDR2 is YFSETQ in the germline V gene. The CDR3 sequence is 14 residues long. The CDR3: CASSSAGMNTEAFF. DNA for the CDR3: TGCGCCAGCAGCTCGGCAGGGATGAACACTGAAGCTTTCTTT. Drawing the rest from reference TRBV5-1 and TRBJ1-1, the complete variable domain is KAGVTQTPRYLIKTRGQQVTLSCSPISGHRSVSWYQQTPGQGLQFLFEYFSETQRNKGNFPGRFSGRQFSNSRSEMNVSTLELGDSALYLCASSSAGMNTEAFFGQGTRLTVV.

The CDR3 DNA is TGTGCCACCTCGGGACTAGATCAAGAGACCCAGTACTTC. Translating it yields CATSGLDQETQYF. The chain links TRBV14 to TRBJ2-5; the match to TRBD2 covers 8 bases. With V trimmed by 10 bases and J by 2 bases, 6 bases remained unmatched. The germline V gene encodes CDR1 SGHDN and CDR2 FVKESK. This CDR3 is built from 13 residues.

V and J are TRBV18 and TRBJ1-2; a weak D match, TRBD1 (5 bases). Germline CDR1 and CDR2: KGHSH and LQKENI. V was clipped by 1 base and J by 8 bases, with 8 bases between them. The CDR3 is 12 residues long. The CDR3: CASSPRRDGYTF. The CDR3 DNA sequence: TGTGCCAGCTCACCACGGAGGGACGGCTACACCTTC.

In this sample, this clone turned up once. The chain recombines TRBV3-1 (or the pseudogene TRBV3-2) with TRBJ2-7; 7 nucleotides line up with TRBD2. V lost 1 base, J lost 1 base, and 4 bases stayed unmatched. The CDR3 length is 15 residues. Germline V gene sequence: CDR1 LGHDT, CDR2 YNNKEL (reference sequence). CDR3 protein: CASSQVASGSYEQYF. CDR3 nucleotide sequence: TGTGCCAGCAGCCAAGTGGCTAGCGGTTCCTACGAGCAGTACTTC.

The chain links TRBV19 to TRBJ1-1, with D tentatively TRBD1 (6 bases). CDR1 is LNHDA, CDR2 SQIVND, per germline (reference sequence). The CDR3 is 17 residues long. Deletions cut 6 bases from V and 8 bases from J, with 28 bases between. The CDR3 DNA reads TGTGCCAGTAGAACCCCAGGGGTCTTCGACCCACGACCCGAAGCTTTCTTT. Translated: CASRTPGVFDPRPEAFF. The entire variable domain, with the rest obtained from reference TRBV19 and TRBJ1-1, is as follows: DGGITQSPKYLFRKEGQNVTLSCEQNLNHDAMYWYRQDPGQGLRLIYYSQIVNDFQKGDIAEGYSVSREKKESFPLTVTSAQKNPTAFYLCASRTPGVFDPRPEAFFGQGTRLTVV.

The J gene is TRBJ2-2, the V gene TRBV24-1; the match to TRBD2 covers 10 bases. CDR1 is KGHDR, CDR2 SFDVKD, per germline. This CDR3 region has 14 residues. V shed 12 bases and J 3 bases; nucleotides not matched to a gene: 6. The CDR3 bases are TGTGCCTCCCAGCGGGGGGGGGACACCGGGGAGCTGTTTTTT. Its protein product is CASQRGGDTGELFF.

The gene calls are TRBV7-6 and TRBJ1-1; the D gene is possibly TRBD1 (5 bases). Germline V gives CDR1 SGHVS, CDR2 FNYEAQ. The length of the CDR3 is 13 residues. Trimming took off 10 bases at V and 0 bases at J, with 12 bases between the two ends. The CDR3 loop reads CATLRGLNTEAFF. The DNA of the CDR3 is TGTGCCACCCTACGGGGGTTGAACACTGAAGCTTTCTTT.

This chain uses TRBV5-5 with TRBJ2-5, with D possibly TRBD2 on 5 matching bases. Looked up from germline, CDR1 is SGHKS and CDR2 is YYEKEE (reference sequence). This CDR3 spans 15 amino acids. Trimming stripped 0 bases from V and 2 bases from J, with 11 bases between. The CDR3 protein is CASSLARAEQETQYF. The CDR3 region has the DNA TGTGCCAGCAGCTTGGCAAGAGCGGAACAAGAGACCCAGTACTTC.

The chain joins TRBV7-7 to TRBJ2-1, with D perhaps matching TRBD1 (6 bases). CDR1 SSHAT and CDR2 FNYEAQ come from the germline V gene (reference sequence). The CDR3 has 13 amino acids. Trimming shortened V by 5 bases and J by 8 bases, and 13 bases separated the two germline ends. CDR3 loop: CASSKHRVDEQFF. The CDR3, as DNA: TGTGCCAGCAGCAAACACAGGGTAGATGAGCAGTTCTTC. Variable domain in full (rest from reference TRBV7-7 and TRBJ2-1): GAGVSQSPRYKVTKRGQDVTLRCDPISSHATLYWYQQALGQGPEFLTYFNYEAQPDKSGLPSDRFSAERPEGSISTLTIQRTEQRDSAMYRCASSKHRVDEQFFGPGTRLTVL.

This chain connects TRBV19 to TRBJ2-7; D possibly corresponds to TRBD2 (6 bases). The V and J ends lost 5 bases and 4 bases respectively, with 18 bases between them. The CDR3 covers 15 residues. CDR1 LNHDA and CDR2 SQIVND come from the germline V gene (reference sequence). The CDR3 protein is CASSAVGREVYEQYF. The CDR3 DNA reads as TGTGCCAGTAGTGCAGTCGGCAGGGAGGTGTACGAGCAGTACTTC.

In this sample, this clone turned up once. The V call is TRBV27, the J call TRBJ1-2, with 9 bases lining up with TRBD1. This CDR3 has 17 amino acids. After removal of 3 bases from V and 4 bases from J, the junction contained 12 bases not matched to a gene. Germline CDR1 reads MNHEY; CDR2 reads SMNVEV (reference sequence). CDR3 sequence (DNA): TGTGCCAGCAGTTTCCGCGACACAGGGGGCGCGAGCTATGGCTACACCTTC. Its protein is CASSFRDTGGASYGYTF.

CDR3 nucleotide sequence: TGTGCCAGCAGCGGTGGGCTCAATGAAAAACTGTTTTTT. It codes for CASSGGLNEKLFF. V gene TRBV9 combines with J gene TRBJ1-4; D not resolved. Between the trimmed V and J ends, which lost 3 bases and 5 bases, there was a span of 8 bases. Looked up from germline, CDR1 is SGDLS and CDR2 is YYNGEE. This CDR3 is built from 13 residues.

The gene calls are TRBV3-1 (or the pseudogene TRBV3-2) and TRBJ1-4; no reliable D call. Germline CDR1 is LGHDT and CDR2 is YNNKEL (reference sequence). The CDR3 length is 13 residues. V was pared by 1 base and J by 4 bases, with 4 bases between. This CDR3 reads CASSQAFNEKLFF. CDR3 DNA: TGTGCCAGCAGCCAAGCGTTTAATGAAAAACTGTTTTTT.

This clone was counted once. The rearrangement joins TRBV5-5 to TRBJ1-2, with D hard to call. Looked up from germline, CDR1 is SGHKS and CDR2 is YYEKEE (reference sequence). The CDR3 runs 12 residues. The V gene lost 0 bases and the J gene lost 4 bases, with 4 bases spanning the gap. The CDR3 is CASSLDSYGYTF. The CDR3 DNA follows: TGTGCCAGCAGCTTGGACAGCTATGGCTACACCTTC.

The rearrangement joins TRBV2 to TRBJ1-6; D perhaps matches TRBD1 (6 bases). The CDR3 runs to 14 residues. CDR1 SNHLY and CDR2 FYNNEI come from the germline V gene. Trimming left V 3 bases short and J 7 bases short, with 10 bases between. CDR3 region: CASSETGRNSPLHF. DNA for the CDR3: TGTGCCAGCAGTGAGACAGGACGGAATTCACCCCTCCACTTT.

The CDR3 is CASSLVLASNEQFF. The CDR3 region has the DNA TGTGCCAGCAGCTTAGTATTAGCGAGCAATGAGCAGTTCTTC. The V gene is TRBV7-2, the J gene TRBJ2-1, with D tentatively TRBD2 (5 bases). Germline V CDR1 and CDR2: SGHTA, FQGNSA. The CDR3 covers 14 residues. V dropped 1 base and J dropped 6 bases, with 10 bases sitting between them. The whole variable domain, filled in from reference TRBV7-2 and TRBJ2-1, reads GAGVSQSPSNKVTEKGKDVELRCDPISGHTALYWYRQSLGQGLEFLIYFQGNSAPDKSGLPSDRFSAERTGGSVSTLTIQRTQQEDSAVYLCASSLVLASNEQFFGPGTRLTVL.

This chain uses TRBV7-9 with TRBJ2-7, with 9 bases fitting TRBD1. V shed 7 bases and J 7 bases; nucleotides not matched to a gene: 11. The germline V gene encodes CDR1 SEHNR and CDR2 FQNEAQ (reference sequence). The CDR3 length is 14 residues. CDR3 residues: CASTPRDRVFEQYF. In nucleotides, the CDR3 is TGTGCCAGCACCCCCCGGGACAGGGTCTTTGAGCAGTACTTC.

The chain combines TRBV27 with TRBJ2-3; D is undetermined. Germline values: CDR1 MNHEY, CDR2 SMNVEV (reference sequence). The CDR3 contains 17 residues. Trimming left V 4 bases short and J 4 bases short, with 21 bases between. DNA for the CDR3: TGTGCCAGCAGTTCCCGTTTGGAGCGCGATGCTCCAGATACGCAGTATTTT. This codes for CASSSRLERDAPDTQYF.

The V gene is TRBV19, the J gene TRBJ1-6; 7 bases are shared with TRBD1. V was pared by 5 bases and J by 5 bases, with 3 bases of the junction left unmatched. CDR1 is LNHDA and CDR2 is SQIVND in the germline V gene (reference sequence). CDR3 size: 14 residues. CDR3 amino acids: CASSYGQDNSPLHF. CDR3 bases: TGTGCCAGTAGTTACGGACAGGATAATTCACCCCTCCACTTT.